The 25 T cell receptor beta chains below all came from one sample that was sequenced in a study of regulatory T cells in long-lasting Graves disease. Indicated time point: newly diagnosed GD, antithyroid drugs for less than 3 months. Construction of the TCR library relied on RNA isolated from PBMCs. HTBI primers from iRepertoire and Arm-PCR of CDR3 regions yielded the TCR beta libraries. TCRdb redid the calling of the multiplex PCR reads with MiXCR, one entry per CDR3 protein. The table records approximately 490,000 distinct CDR3 sequences, roughly 17% of them present only once. This sample was also put to use in a study of T cells in Graves' hyperthyroidism and ophthalmopathy.

Source: peripheral blood mononuclear cells (PBMCs), taken at new diagnosis, from a patient treated with antithyroid drugs. These receptors were taken from a man aged 35-49 years with Graves disease.

This clonotype was seen many times. The rearrangement links TRBV7-8 to TRBJ2-7, with D possibly matching TRBD2 (5 bases). The CDR3 runs 13 residues. Germline V gene lookup returns CDR1 SGHVS and CDR2 FQNEAQ. V lost 0 bases and J 6 bases, leaving 9 bases between the germline ends. DNA of the CDR3: TGTGCCAGCAGCTTAGCGCGAGGGCCCGAGCAGTACTTC. This codes for CASSLARGPEQYF.

The J gene is TRBJ1-2, the V gene TRBV28; 9 nucleotides match TRBD1. This CDR3 is built from 14 residues. The V and J ends lost 4 bases and 8 bases, in that order; junction bases with no gene match: 8. Germline V CDR1 and CDR2: MDHEN, SYDVKM. The CDR3 sequence is CASSSPTGGRGYTF. DNA for the CDR3: TGTGCCAGCAGTTCCCCTACAGGGGGCAGGGGCTACACCTTC.

The rearrangement uses TRBV20-1 and TRBJ2-3; a possible D gene is TRBD1 (5 bases). Trimming left V 6 bases short and J 2 bases short, with 18 bases between. CDR1 and CDR2 from the germline V gene are DFQATT and SNEGSKA (reference sequence). CDR3 length equals 15 residues. CDR3 region: CSAPLDSSDTDTQYF. As DNA, the CDR3 is TGCAGTGCACCGTTAGACAGTTCTGACACAGATACGCAGTATTTT.

This clonotype was recorded at least ten times. This chain connects TRBV7-9 to TRBJ2-3; D gene unclear. In germline, CDR1 is SEHNR, CDR2 FQNEAQ (reference sequence). The CDR3 runs to 13 residues. The V and J ends lost 6 bases and 0 bases respectively, with 7 bases between them. The CDR3 protein is CASSLDSTDTQYF. The CDR3, as DNA: TGTGCCAGCAGTCTGGACAGCACAGATACGCAGTATTTT.

The chain couples TRBV6-2 or TRBV6-3 to TRBJ2-2; 7 bases match TRBD1. Germline V gene sequence: CDR1 MNHEY, CDR2 SVGEGT. CDR3 size: 17 residues. Trimming cost V 7 bases and J 8 bases; bases outside gene matches: 19. CDR3 DNA: TGTGCCAGCACCAACCGACAGGGTCCCCGAACGATGGGGGAGCTGTTTTTT. Translated: CASTNRQGPRTMGELFF.

Remarks on this clonotype: This clone may be a read error of a much larger clone one base away. The V gene is TRBV20-1, the J gene TRBJ2-1; 10 bases fit TRBD2. The CDR3 has 15 amino acids. CDR1 and CDR2 (germline): DFQATT, SNEGSKA (reference sequence). With V trimmed by 0 bases and J by 13 bases, 12 bases remained unmatched. This chain's CDR3 is CSARDASGSGETQFF. The CDR3 nucleotides read TGCAGTGCTAGAGATGCTAGCGGGAGCGGAGAGACCCAGTTCTTC.

There are many counts of this clonotype. The rearrangement joins TRBV10-1 to TRBJ2-7; no firm D call. Germline CDR1 WNHNN, CDR2 SYGVQD (reference sequence). The CDR3 consists of 14 residues. With 6 bases removed from V and 3 bases from J, the gap between germline ends came to 15 bases. The CDR3 DNA is TGCGCCAGCAGCGAGCCAAGACACCACTACGAGCAGTACTTC. This sequence encodes CASSEPRHHYEQYF.

A note on this clonotype: This may be a read error: a much more frequent sequence differs by one nucleotide. The J gene is TRBJ2-6, the V gene TRBV12-3 or TRBV12-4; TRBD1 is a possible D gene (7 bases). The CDR3 totals 16 residues. In nucleotides, the CDR3 is TGTGCCAGCAGTATGCAACAGGGGACTGGGGCCAGCGTCCTGACTTTC. As protein: CASSMQQGTGASVLTF.

The table lists this clonotype with a few counts. The rearrangement links TRBV10-1 to TRBJ2-7, with 8 bases matching TRBD1. The V and J ends lost 6 bases and 5 bases, in that order; junction bases with no gene match: 9. The CDR3 has 14 residues. Germline CDR1 reads WNHNN; CDR2 reads SYGVQD (reference sequence). CDR3 nucleotides: TGCGCCAGCAGCAGACAGGGGCGGGTCCACGAGCAGTACTTC. Its translation: CASSRQGRVHEQYF.

This clonotype was counted between two and nine times. CDR3 sequence: CASSLTARGTEQFF. CDR3 coding DNA: TGTGCCAGCAGTTTAACGGCTCGCGGTACGGAGCAGTTCTTC. V usage is TRBV12-3 or TRBV12-4 and J usage is TRBJ2-1, with D unresolved. The CDR3 runs to 14 residues. V was shortened by 2 bases and J by 10 bases, with 15 bases between the two germline ends.

The chain employs TRBV28 and TRBJ1-4, with D possibly matching TRBD1 (6 bases). Germline V gene data show CDR1 as MDHEN and CDR2 as SYDVKM. The length of the CDR3 is 12 residues. V shed 5 bases and J shed 8 bases, with 9 bases lying between them. CDR3 DNA sequence: TGTGCCAGCAGTGCGACAGGAGAAAAACTGTTTTTT. Protein sequence: CASSATGEKLFF.

In this sample, this clonotype turned up a few times. J is TRBJ1-5 and V is TRBV7-2; D not certain. Germline loops: CDR1 SGHTA, CDR2 FQGNSA. The germline V and J ends were trimmed by 5 bases and 2 bases, with 19 bases remaining between them. This CDR3 is built from 17 residues. The CDR3 DNA follows: TGTGCCAGCAGCCTAAGGACGGGAGGTGGAGGCAATCAGCCCCAGCATTTT. Protein: CASSLRTGGGGNQPQHF.

The sample holds one count of this clonotype. V and J are TRBV20-1 and TRBJ2-5; tentatively, D is TRBD2 (6 bases). CDR3 length equals 14 residues. Germline CDR1 reads DFQATT; CDR2 reads SNEGSKA (reference sequence). Trimming removed 3 bases from V and 0 bases from J, with 11 bases in between. CDR3 nucleotide sequence: TGCAGTGCTAGTGGTCTAGCGTACCAAGAGACCCAGTACTTC. Translation gives CSASGLAYQETQYF.

This clonotype showed up just a few times. The CDR3 loop reads CAWSKSYGYTF. DNA for the CDR3: TGTGCCTGGAGTAAAAGTTATGGCTACACCTTC. The V and J genes are TRBV30 and TRBJ1-2; no clear D gene. Germline lookup yields CDR1 GTSNPN and CDR2 SVGIG (reference sequence). Trimming removed 2 bases from V and 5 bases from J, with 6 bases in between. This CDR3 spans 11 amino acids.

The table lists this clonotype with a count of one. Given a much more abundant clone one base away, this may be a read error. This chain uses TRBV2 with TRBJ2-7, with 7 bases that match TRBD1. CDR1 and CDR2 from the germline V gene are SNHLY and FYNNEI. The CDR3 length is 14 residues. Trimming took 5 bases from V and 1 from J; bases not matched to a gene: 5. DNA of the CDR3: TGTGCCAGCAGTCAGGACAGGAATTCCTACGAGCAGTACTTC. Residues: CASSQDRNSYEQYF.

The chain is built from TRBV28 and TRBJ2-7; 10 nucleotides agree with TRBD2. This CDR3 has 13 residues. The V segment lost 3 bases and the J segment 7 bases; nucleotides outside the gene matches: 3. Germline loops: CDR1 MDHEN, CDR2 SYDVKM. The CDR3 DNA sequence: TGTGCCAGCAGTTTTTTACTAGCGGGGGAGCAGTACTTC. Amino acid sequence: CASSFLLAGEQYF. Combining the CDR3 with reference TRBV28 and TRBJ2-7 gives the whole variable domain DVKVTQSSRYLVKRTGEKVFLECVQDMDHENMFWYRQDPGLGLRLIYFSYDVKMKEKGDIPEGYSVSREKKERFSLILESASTNQTSMYLCASSFLLAGEQYFGPGTRLTVT.

This clonotype appeared many times. The V and J genes are TRBV24-1 and TRBJ2-1, with 15 bases matching TRBD2. The CDR3 length is 15 residues. The germline gives CDR1 KGHDR, CDR2 SFDVKD. J gave up 13 bases and V 4 bases, and 7 bases lay outside the gene matches. The CDR3 loop reads CATSETGTSGRHQFF. In DNA, the CDR3 is TGTGCCACCAGTGAAACCGGGACTAGCGGGAGGCATCAGTTCTTC.

This chain links TRBV9 with TRBJ2-7; no definite D call. Trimming shortened V by 0 bases and J by 4 bases, and 20 bases separated the two germline ends. The CDR3 is made up of 17 amino acids. Germline loops: CDR1 SGDLS, CDR2 YYNGEE. CDR3 nucleotide sequence: TGTGCCAGCAGCGTAGACCCTGAAGACTCACCCAGGTACGAGCAGTACTTC. Translating gives CASSVDPEDSPRYEQYF.

This clonotype was counted many times. The rearrangement links TRBV7-2 to TRBJ2-5, with D hard to call. Germline V gene sequence: CDR1 SGHTA, CDR2 FQGNSA. This CDR3 has 13 residues. V lost 2 bases, J lost 5 bases, and 9 bases lay in between. The CDR3 region is CASSLFGLETQYF. The CDR3, as DNA: TGTGCCAGCAGCTTATTTGGGCTGGAGACCCAGTACTTC.

This clonotype occurred many times. The chain carries TRBV28 and TRBJ2-2; tentatively, D is TRBD1 (5 bases). Trimming took off 3 bases at V and 4 bases at J, with 12 bases between the two ends. CDR1 MDHEN and CDR2 SYDVKM come from the germline V gene. The CDR3 contains 15 residues. CDR3 in amino acids: CASSLSGLGTGELFF. The CDR3 DNA follows: TGTGCCAGCAGTTTGTCAGGGTTGGGCACCGGGGAGCTGTTTTTT. Filled out from reference TRBV28 and TRBJ2-2, the complete variable domain reads DVKVTQSSRYLVKRTGEKVFLECVQDMDHENMFWYRQDPGLGLRLIYFSYDVKMKEKGDIPEGYSVSREKKERFSLILESASTNQTSMYLCASSLSGLGTGELFFGEGSRLTVL.

This clonotype was counted ten times or more. This sequence joins TRBV2 and TRBJ2-7; TRBD2 is a possible D gene (6 bases). CDR3 length: 15 amino acids. The germline CDR1 and CDR2 sequences are SNHLY and FYNNEI. V lost 5 bases and J lost 1, with 15 bases in between. CDR3 in amino acids: CASSPVSGPSYEQYF. The CDR3 DNA sequence: TGTGCCAGCAGTCCTGTTAGCGGACCTTCCTACGAGCAGTACTTC.

In its sample, this clonotype was seen a few times. The junction differs from germline at one of its ends, possibly a read error. The gene calls are TRBV28 and TRBJ2-1; 10 nucleotides agree with TRBD2. Germline lookup yields CDR1 MDHEN and CDR2 SYDVKM. CDR3 length: 15 residues. The CDR3 DNA sequence: TGTGCCAGCACCCTGCTAGCGGGAGCCTCCAATGGGCAGTTCTTC. Its translation: CASTLLAGASNGQFF.

This clonotype was seen repeatedly, ten times or more. V gene TRBV28 combines with J gene TRBJ2-7; D might be TRBD1 (6 bases). Germline CDR1 MDHEN, CDR2 SYDVKM. The CDR3 consists of 14 residues. Deletions cut 5 bases from V and 4 bases from J, with 15 bases between. CDR3 in DNA: TGTGCCAGCAGTCTAGGGGGAGACCTTTACGAGCAGTACTTC. Translation: CASSLGGDLYEQYF.

V is TRBV27 and J is TRBJ2-7, with a weak D call TRBD1 (6 bases). The V gene lost 0 bases and the J gene lost 7 bases, with 13 bases spanning the gap. The length of the CDR3 is 14 residues. Germline V gene sequence: CDR1 MNHEY, CDR2 SMNVEV (reference sequence). DNA of the CDR3: TGTGCCAGCAGTTTATCCAGGGGAGTCGGTGAGCAGTACTTC. This encodes CASSLSRGVGEQYF.

On this clonotype: A much larger clone sits a single nucleotide away, making a read error possible. The chain links TRBV5-6 to TRBJ2-5, with TRBD2 identical over 7 bases. The CDR3 is 15 amino acids. Germline CDR1 reads SGHDT; CDR2 reads YYEEEE. CDR3 residues: CASSPRGGRRETRYF. The CDR3 nucleotides are TGTGCCAGCAGCCCCCGGGGCGGGAGAAGGGAGACCCGGTACTTC.